This T cell receptor beta chain is from a study of PD-L1 blockade in urothelial cancer. Study background: Analysis of blood occurred 3 weeks (second dose) and 6 weeks after treatment start. Blood-derived samples held a median roughly 150,000 T cells.

Described time point: peripheral blood 6 weeks after treatment start. Samples spanned pretreatment and treatment, with 1 to 8 time points per patient. After removal of 5 bases from V and 5 bases from J, the junction contained 10 bases not matched to a gene. Germline values: CDR1 MDHEN, CDR2 SYDVKM. The CDR3 length is 16 residues. Every PCR received spiked-in synthetic TCR analog templates. Produced via immunoSEQ multiplex PCR; TCRdb's table is partial and in-frame only. Among about 45,000 clones listed, approximately 78% were seen once. The chain has TRBV28 and TRBJ2-5; TRBD1 agrees at 11 bases. The TCR was taken from a man aged 55 to 70 with urothelial cancer. Specimen: PBMCs, collected around atezolizumab (anti-PD-L1) treatment. The CDR3 loop reads CASSLTGQGVFETQYF. DNA of the CDR3: TGTGCCAGCAGTCTAACGGGACAGGGGGTTTTTGAGACCCAGTACTTC.